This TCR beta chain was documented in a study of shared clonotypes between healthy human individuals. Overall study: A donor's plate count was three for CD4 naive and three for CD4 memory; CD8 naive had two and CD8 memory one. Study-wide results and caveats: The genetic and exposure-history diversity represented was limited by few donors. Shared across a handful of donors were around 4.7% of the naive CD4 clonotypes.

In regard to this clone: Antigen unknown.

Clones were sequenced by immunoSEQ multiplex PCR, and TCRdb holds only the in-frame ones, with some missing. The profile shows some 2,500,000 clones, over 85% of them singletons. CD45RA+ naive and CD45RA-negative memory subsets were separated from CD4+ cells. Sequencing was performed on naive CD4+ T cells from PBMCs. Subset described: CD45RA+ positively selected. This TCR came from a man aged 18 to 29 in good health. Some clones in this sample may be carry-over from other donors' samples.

Here the CDR3 DNA reads TGTGCCAGTAGACCTGACAGGGACTATCAGCCCCAGCATTTT. Its protein is CASRPDRDYQPQHF. The gene calls are TRBV19 and TRBJ1-5; 7 nucleotides line up with TRBD1. This CDR3 region has 14 residues. CDR1 is LNHDA and CDR2 is SQIVND in the germline V gene (reference sequence). The ends lost 6 bases at V and 5 bases at J; junction bases unmatched: 7.